This passage covers 29 T cell receptor beta chains from one sample sequenced in a study of T cell responses to AZD1222 COVID-19 vaccine. Measured with immunoSEQ multiplex PCR; TCRdb has only the in-frame clones, and not every one. The repertoire holds some 110,000 clones, with roughly 87% as singletons. Sequenced here: peripheral blood, sampled on day 0 of AZD1222 vaccination. These receptors were obtained from an adult in good health.

CDR3 protein: CASSKAGDTQYF. The CDR3 nucleotides are TGTGCCAGCAGCAAAGCTGGAGATACGCAGTATTTT. J is TRBJ2-3 and V is TRBV21-1. TRBV21-1 is a documented pseudogene. The length of the CDR3 is 12 residues.

This chain joins TRBV28 and TRBJ1-1; 7 bases align to TRBD1. This CDR3 contains 15 residues. V trimming: 3 bases; J trimming: 7 bases; junction bases outside the gene matches: 11. Germline V lookup: CDR1 MDHEN, CDR2 SYDVKM. The CDR3 here is CASSFSPGQHDEAFF. CDR3 in DNA: TGTGCCAGCAGTTTCAGCCCGGGACAGCACGATGAAGCTTTCTTT.

The rearrangement uses TRBV28 and TRBJ1-3; possibly TRBD1 for D (5 bases). Germline V gene lookup returns CDR1 MDHEN and CDR2 SYDVKM. The CDR3 runs 16 residues. V lost 5 bases and J 0 bases, leaving 14 bases between the germline ends. The CDR3 nucleotides read TGTGCCAGCAGTCCAACCGGGACCCCCTCTGGAAACACCATATATTTT. This gives the protein CASSPTGTPSGNTIYF.

J is TRBJ2-5 and V is TRBV5-1; 8 bases are a match to TRBD2. Germline CDR1 is SGHRS and CDR2 is YFSETQ. With V trimmed by 4 bases and J by 3 bases, 8 bases remained unmatched. This CDR3 is 15 amino acids long. CDR3 coding DNA: TGCGCCAGCAGCCAACCGGGACTAGGGGAAGAGACCCAGTACTTC. This translates into CASSQPGLGEETQYF.

This chain uses TRBV5-1 with TRBJ1-4; D not certain. V dropped 4 bases and J dropped 4 bases, with 11 bases sitting between them. CDR1 and CDR2 (germline): SGHRS, YFSETQ. The CDR3 is 14 amino acids. The CDR3 sequence: CASSQQSHNEKLFF. The CDR3 DNA reads as TGCGCCAGCAGCCAACAGAGTCATAATGAAAAACTGTTTTTT.

The rearrangement uses TRBV19 and TRBJ2-2; D assignment may be TRBD1 or TRBD2 (5 bases each). The CDR3 spans 14 residues. In germline, CDR1 is LNHDA, CDR2 SQIVND (reference sequence). Deletions cut 9 bases from V and 4 bases from J, with 15 bases between. DNA of the CDR3: TGTGCCAGCACGGGACCCACGGGCACCGGGGAGCTGTTTTTT. This translates into CASTGPTGTGELFF.

The chain employs TRBV5-1 and TRBJ1-4; D is ambiguous. V was pared by 1 base and J by 8 bases, with 15 bases between. This CDR3 region has 15 residues. Germline V CDR1 and CDR2: SGHRS, YFSETQ. The CDR3 nucleotides are TGCGCCAGCAGCTTGAGCCCGGTAAAATCCGAAAAACTGTTTTTT. Translating gives CASSLSPVKSEKLFF.

This clone has only one observation. Germline is not matched at one junction end, which may reflect a read error. The genes are TRBV7-8 and TRBJ1-1, with D tentatively TRBD1 (6 bases). The V gene's germline CDR1 is SGHVS and CDR2 FQNEAQ. The CDR3 is 15 residues long. Here the CDR3 reads CASSSQGTAATHNLF. Written as DNA, the CDR3 is TGTGCCAGCAGCTCCCAGGGGACCGCGGCTACCCATAACTTATTT.

In nucleotides, the CDR3 is TGTGCCAGCAGCCAAGAGACACTGAGCTCCTACGAGCAGTACTTC. It encodes CASSQETLSSYEQYF. This chain uses TRBV4-2 with TRBJ2-7; no firm D call. The ends were cut back, 0 bases at V and 0 bases at J, with 9 bases in the middle. CDR1 LGHNA and CDR2 YNFKEQ come from the germline V gene. The CDR3 runs to 15 residues.

This clone was recorded once. The chain links TRBV10-3 to TRBJ2-3; 7 bases agree with TRBD1. This CDR3 has 13 residues. Germline V gene lookup returns CDR1 ENHRY and CDR2 SYGVKD. V lost 3 bases, J lost 5 bases, and 2 bases stayed unmatched. In nucleotides, the CDR3 is TGTGCCATCAGTGAATCAGGGGGAGATACGCAGTATTTT. This encodes CAISESGGDTQYF.

The rearrangement uses TRBV3-1 (or the pseudogene TRBV3-2) and TRBJ1-3; D unresolved. Germline values: CDR1 LGHDT, CDR2 YNNKEL (reference sequence). Between the trimmed V and J ends, which lost 1 base and 4 bases, there was a span of 11 bases. The CDR3 has 15 amino acids. Here the CDR3 reads CASSQVTGRGNTIYF. The DNA for the CDR3 is TGTGCCAGCAGCCAAGTAACCGGGCGGGGAAACACCATATATTTT.

The chain joins TRBV4-1 to TRBJ1-5; D ambiguous. The CDR3 contains 17 residues. V lost 5 bases, J lost 2 bases, and 19 bases lay in between. Germline assignment: CDR1 MGHRA and CDR2 YSYEKL. The CDR3 sequence is CASSAEKTAAGNQPQHF. The CDR3 DNA follows: TGCGCCAGCAGCGCCGAGAAAACAGCCGCTGGCAATCAGCCCCAGCATTTT.

The chain is built from TRBV7-8 and TRBJ2-5, with TRBD1 as a possible D gene (6 bases). Germline lookup yields CDR1 SGHVS and CDR2 FQNEAQ. V was cut by 1 base and J by 3 bases, with 6 bases left in between. The CDR3 is made up of 13 amino acids. The DNA for the CDR3 is TGTGCCAGCAGCTTAGACAGGGAAGAGACCCAGTACTTC. Its protein is CASSLDREETQYF.

The rearrangement uses TRBV2 and TRBJ1-5; a possible D gene is TRBD1 (6 bases). Between the trimmed V and J ends, which lost 6 bases and 1 base, there was a span of 13 bases. In germline, CDR1 is SNHLY, CDR2 FYNNEI. CDR3 length: 15 residues. The DNA for the CDR3 is TGTGCCAGCAGGGGGGGCCAGCAGAGCAATCAGCCCCAGCATTTT. Translated: CASRGGQQSNQPQHF.

The chain joins TRBV24-1 to TRBJ2-2; either TRBD1 or TRBD2 may supply D (5 bases each). CDR1 is KGHDR and CDR2 is SFDVKD in the germline V gene. The CDR3 sequence is 15 residues long. V was cut by 6 bases and J by 1 base, with 11 bases left in between. Here the CDR3 DNA reads TGTGCCACCAGTCCCGGGACGTTGAACACCGGGGAGCTGTTTTTT. This gives the protein CATSPGTLNTGELFF.

This chain uses TRBV2 with TRBJ1-1; TRBD1 is a possible D gene (6 bases). The length of the CDR3 is 13 residues. CDR1 and CDR2 from the germline V gene are SNHLY and FYNNEI. V dropped 6 bases and J dropped 4 bases, with 12 bases sitting between them. This chain's CDR3 is CASSHRVGTEAFF. CDR3 sequence (DNA): TGTGCCAGCAGCCACAGGGTTGGCACTGAAGCTTTCTTT.

The rearrangement joins TRBV5-6 to TRBJ1-5; D unresolved. The CDR3 loop spans 15 amino acids. Germline V lookup: CDR1 SGHDT, CDR2 YYEEEE. The V end lost 6 bases, the J end lost 0 bases, and 13 bases lay between the germline ends. The CDR3 reads CASTYGGVSNQPQHF. CDR3 in DNA: TGTGCCAGCACCTACGGCGGGGTTAGCAATCAGCCCCAGCATTTT.

J is TRBJ2-5 and V is TRBV15, with 7 bases aligning to TRBD1. The CDR3 loop spans 15 amino acids. The V and J ends lost 0 bases and 3 bases, in that order; junction bases with no gene match: 4. Germline V gives CDR1 LNHNV, CDR2 YYDKDF (reference sequence). CDR3 sequence (DNA): TGTGCCACCAGCAGAGATCCCGGGACAGAAGAGACCCAGTACTTC. Translating it yields CATSRDPGTEETQYF.

The genes are TRBV4-1 and TRBJ1-1; 8 nucleotides agree with TRBD1. The J segment lost 1 base and the V segment lost 4 bases, leaving 5 bases of the junction unmatched. Germline V lookup: CDR1 MGHRA, CDR2 YSYEKL. This CDR3 has 15 amino acids. CDR3 protein: CASSPIGQGNTEAFF. CDR3 in DNA: TGCGCCAGCAGCCCGATTGGACAGGGGAACACTGAAGCTTTCTTT.

This clone was observed a few times. This chain uses TRBV11-3 with TRBJ1-6, with no clear D. Trimming cost V 1 base and J 10 bases, with 8 bases left between them. The CDR3 is made up of 13 amino acids. Germline CDR1 is SGHNT and CDR2 is YENEEA. CDR3 DNA: TGTGCCAGCAGCTTAGGCGGGATCTCACCCCTCCACTTT. This codes for CASSLGGISPLHF.

V usage is TRBV2 and J usage is TRBJ1-1, with 7 bases identical to TRBD1. This CDR3 comprises 13 residues. Trimming cost V 4 bases and J 6 bases; bases outside gene matches: 5. The germline CDR1 and CDR2 sequences are SNHLY and FYNNEI. CDR3 protein: CASSGNRGSEAFF. CDR3 nucleotides: TGTGCCAGCAGTGGGAACAGGGGCTCTGAAGCTTTCTTT.

The rearrangement joins TRBV6-5 to TRBJ2-1; 9 nucleotides agree with TRBD2. Germline CDR1 is MNHEY and CDR2 is SVGAGI. The length of the CDR3 is 15 residues. J was trimmed by 10 bases and V by 5 bases; bases with no gene match: 12. For the CDR3, the DNA is TGTGCCAGCAGTCAGCGGACTAGCGAGCTCGTAGAGCAGTTCTTC. Translation: CASSQRTSELVEQFF.

The V call is TRBV28, the J call TRBJ1-3, with D unclear. The CDR3 loop spans 14 amino acids. Germline CDR1 MDHEN, CDR2 SYDVKM. V lost 2 bases to trimming and J lost 2 bases, with 7 bases between them. CDR3: CASSLGQAGNTIYF. The CDR3 DNA follows: TGTGCCAGCAGTTTAGGCCAGGCTGGAAACACCATATATTTT. The whole variable domain, filled in from reference TRBV28 and TRBJ1-3, reads DVKVTQSSRYLVKRTGEKVFLECVQDMDHENMFWYRQDPGLGLRLIYFSYDVKMKEKGDIPEGYSVSREKKERFSLILESASTNQTSMYLCASSLGQAGNTIYFGEGSWLTVV.

J is TRBJ1-5 and V is TRBV10-3, with D possibly being TRBD1 (6 bases). Between the trimmed V and J ends, which lost 2 bases and 1 base, there was a span of 9 bases. Germline-derived CDR1 and CDR2 are ENHRY and SYGVKD. The CDR3 is made up of 15 amino acids. CDR3 coding DNA: TGTGCCATCAGTGAGCGGACAGAGAGCAATCAGCCCCAGCATTTT. The encoded protein is CAISERTESNQPQHF.

This clone was recorded a few times. V usage is TRBV6-1 and J usage is TRBJ1-5, with 7 nucleotides matching TRBD1. Germline trimming cut 1 base from V and 3 bases from J; bases unmatched to any gene: 15. Looked up from germline, CDR1 is MNHNS and CDR2 is SASEGT. There are 19 residues in the CDR3. The CDR3 nucleotides read TGTGCCAGCAGTGAAGATGGTTTAAGGGGGCAGGGGATCAATCAGCCCCAGCATTTT. It encodes CASSEDGLRGQGINQPQHF.

The chain joins TRBV5-4 to TRBJ1-3; D is undetermined. The germline V and J ends were trimmed by 3 bases and 0 bases, with 4 bases remaining between them. The germline V gene has CDR1 SGHNT and CDR2 YYREEE (reference sequence). The CDR3 extends over 13 amino acids. Here the CDR3 reads CASSSRSGNTIYF. DNA for the CDR3: TGTGCCAGCAGCTCCCGCTCTGGAAACACCATATATTTT.

The V gene is TRBV27, the J gene TRBJ2-7; D may be TRBD1 (5 bases). V dropped 5 bases and J dropped 5 bases, with 19 bases sitting between them. The CDR3 spans 15 residues. Germline V gene data show CDR1 as MNHEY and CDR2 as SMNVEV (reference sequence). As DNA, the CDR3 is TGTGCCAGCAGTCCCCAGACAGTTACCATGCACGAGCAGTACTTC. Translating it yields CASSPQTVTMHEQYF.

This chain joins TRBV28 and TRBJ2-1; perhaps TRBD2 as D (6 bases). This CDR3 contains 16 residues. V was cut by 2 bases and J by 0 bases, with 11 bases left in between. CDR1 and CDR2 from the germline V gene are MDHEN and SYDVKM. As DNA, the CDR3 is TGTGCCAGCAGTTTAACGGGGGATAGCTCCTACAATGAGCAGTTCTTC. Protein: CASSLTGDSSYNEQFF.

The chain joins TRBV6-6 to TRBJ1-6, with 7 bases lining up with TRBD1. V trimming: 0 bases; J trimming: 7 bases; junction bases outside the gene matches: 3. This CDR3 spans 15 amino acids. Germline V gene lookup returns CDR1 MNHNY and CDR2 SVGAGI (reference sequence). Here the CDR3 DNA reads TGTGCCAGCAGTTACTCGAGACAGGGAAATTCACCCCTCCACTTT. Its translation is CASSYSRQGNSPLHF.